The 23 T cell receptor beta chains in this list originate from one sample, sequenced in a study of blood T cell repertoires in COVID-19. Using immunoSEQ multiplex PCR, the repertoire was profiled, and TCRdb retains in-frame clones only, with some absent. The sample shows about 410,000 clones, approximately 91% of them seen only once. The specimen sequenced was peripheral blood. These receptors all stem from a woman aged 40 to 55 with COVID-19, enrolled during active disease.

The gene calls are TRBV5-4 and TRBJ2-7; possible D gene TRBD1, 6 bases. Germline CDR1 SGHNT, CDR2 YYREEE (reference sequence). CDR3 size: 14 residues. Trimming cost V 1 base and J 0 bases, with 8 bases left between them. CDR3 amino acids: CASSLQGISYEQYF. CDR3 nucleotides: TGTGCCAGCAGCTTGCAGGGGATCTCCTACGAGCAGTACTTC.

This chain connects TRBV2 to TRBJ1-1; D is undetermined. The germline V gene has CDR1 SNHLY and CDR2 FYNNEI. Trimming removed 5 bases from V and 11 bases from J, with 15 bases in between. The CDR3 totals 12 residues. CDR3 region: CASSRGGVGAFF. CDR3 bases: TGTGCCAGCAGTCGGGGAGGAGTGGGGGCTTTCTTT. Full variable domain (outside the CDR3, taken from reference TRBV2 and TRBJ1-1): EPEVTQTPSHQVTQMGQEVILRCVPISNHLYFYWYRQILGQKVEFLVSFYNNEISEKSEIFDDQFSVERPDGSNFTLKIRSTKLEDSAMYFCASSRGGVGAFFGQGTRLTVV.

Regarding this clone: The same CDR3 arises from other DNA sequences in this sample as well. The chain has TRBV6-1 and TRBJ1-6; TRBD1 matches at 7 bases. This CDR3 has 14 residues. After removal of 3 bases from V and 7 bases from J, the junction contained 3 bases not matched to a gene. Germline CDR1 is MNHNS and CDR2 is SASEGT. CDR3 in DNA: TGTGCCAGCAGTGACCGACAGGGCAATTCACCCCTCCACTTT. This translates into CASSDRQGNSPLHF.

The chain couples TRBV7-8 to TRBJ1-5; maybe TRBD1 (6 bases). CDR3 length equals 14 residues. V lost 3 bases to trimming and J lost 6 bases, with 12 bases between them. Germline lookup yields CDR1 SGHVS and CDR2 FQNEAQ. The CDR3 loop reads CASSLGGGSQPQHF. For the CDR3, the DNA is TGTGCCAGCAGCTTGGGGGGGGGCAGTCAGCCCCAGCATTTT.

The gene calls are TRBV30 and TRBJ2-2; 9 nucleotides agree with TRBD2. The CDR3 consists of 15 residues. In germline, CDR1 is GTSNPN, CDR2 SVGIG (reference sequence). V lost 2 bases to trimming and J lost 8 bases; unmatched junction nucleotides: 9. CDR3 DNA sequence: TGTGCCTGGAGTCAAAGCGGGGGGTGGCGAGGGGAGCTGTTTTTT. Amino acids: CAWSQSGGWRGELFF.

A few counts support this clone. The V and J genes are TRBV29-1 and TRBJ2-7; possible D gene TRBD2, 5 bases. This CDR3 region has 13 residues. In germline, CDR1 is SQVTM, CDR2 ANQGSEA. DNA for the CDR3: TGCAGGGAAGAGGGATCAAGAGATTACGAGCAGTACTTC. This codes for CREEGSRDYEQYF.

This clone appeared a few times. The chain employs TRBV9 and TRBJ2-1, with TRBD1 matching 10 bases. J was trimmed by 1 base and V by 7 bases; bases with no gene match: 5. Per the germline V gene, CDR1 is SGDLS and CDR2 is YYNGEE. The CDR3 contains 15 residues. DNA of the CDR3: TGTGCCAGCTCCAGACAGGGGGCATCCTACAATGAGCAGTTCTTC. Amino acids: CASSRQGASYNEQFF.

This clone was found once. V and J are TRBV20-1 and TRBJ2-1; 10 bases agree with TRBD2. The germline gives CDR1 DFQATT, CDR2 SNEGSKA (reference sequence). Losses at the gene ends were 3 bases for V and 6 bases for J; bases not matched to a gene: 14. The CDR3 has 17 residues. The CDR3 bases are TGCAGTGCTAGTAGCCCCACCAGCGGGAGGGAAGGCAATGAGCAGTTCTTC. Its protein product is CSASSPTSGREGNEQFF.

The rearrangement joins TRBV28 to TRBJ1-2; 7 bases are shared with TRBD1. CDR1 is MDHEN and CDR2 is SYDVKM in the germline V gene. CDR3 size: 17 residues. Unmatched junction bases numbered 18, after V lost 5 bases and J lost 6 bases. CDR3 in DNA: TGTGCCAGCAGTCTCCTAACGACCAGGGGGTTGATCGATGGCTACACCTTC. Amino acids: CASSLLTTRGLIDGYTF.

This chain joins TRBV25-1 and TRBJ2-5, with 7 bases that match TRBD1. Germline loops: CDR1 MGHDK, CDR2 SYGVNS. The CDR3 is 16 residues long. The J segment lost 0 bases and the V segment lost 4 bases, leaving 8 bases of the junction unmatched. The CDR3 DNA sequence: TGTGCCAGCAGTGGGTGGGACAGTAGAGACCAAGAGACCCAGTACTTC. It codes for CASSGWDSRDQETQYF. The whole variable domain, filled in from reference TRBV25-1 and TRBJ2-5, reads EADIYQTPRYLVIGTGKKITLECSQTMGHDKMYWYQQDPGMELHLIHYSYGVNSTEKGDLSSESTVSRIRTEHFPLTLESARPSHTSQYLCASSGWDSRDQETQYFGPGTRLLVL.

J is TRBJ1-5 and V is TRBV7-9; 7 nucleotides match TRBD1. V dropped 3 bases and J dropped 0; count of bases not matched to a gene: 14. Germline lookup yields CDR1 SEHNR and CDR2 FQNEAQ (reference sequence). The CDR3 loop spans 19 amino acids. The CDR3 bases are TGTGCCAGCAGCTTCGAGACAGGGAGCACCTTTTTTAGCAATCAGCCCCAGCATTTT. The encoded protein is CASSFETGSTFFSNQPQHF.

The chain combines TRBV11-2 with TRBJ1-2; TRBD1 matches at 7 bases. The CDR3 consists of 18 residues. The V segment lost 3 bases and the J segment 6 bases; nucleotides outside the gene matches: 19. Germline-derived CDR1 and CDR2 are SGHAT and FQNNGV. CDR3 protein: CASSFRWRAVGRGDGYTF. DNA of the CDR3: TGTGCCAGCAGCTTCCGGTGGAGGGCTGTGGGCAGGGGGGATGGCTACACCTTC.

CDR3 DNA sequence: TGTGCCAGCAGCCCTACTAGCGGGGGGGCCTACAATGAGCAGTTCTTC. It is translated as CASSPTSGGAYNEQFF. The chain uses TRBV7-2 and TRBJ2-1; TRBD2 matches 13 bases. The germline CDR1 and CDR2 sequences are SGHTA and FQGNSA. The CDR3 totals 16 residues. J was trimmed by 2 bases and V by 5 bases; bases with no gene match: 3.

This clone was counted once. V usage is TRBV28 and J usage is TRBJ2-3, with a weak D call TRBD1 (6 bases). The CDR3 is made up of 15 amino acids. Per germline, CDR1 MDHEN and CDR2 SYDVKM. V was pared by 5 bases and J by 0 bases, with 12 bases between. For the CDR3, the DNA is TGTGCCAGCAGTCTCGTGGACAGTAGCACAGATACGCAGTATTTT. Residues: CASSLVDSSTDTQYF.

This chain connects TRBV27 to TRBJ1-5; the match to TRBD1 covers 7 bases. In germline, CDR1 is MNHEY, CDR2 SMNVEV (reference sequence). This CDR3 has 16 amino acids. The junction had 6 bases not matched to a gene; V was cut back by 4 bases and J by 0 bases. The CDR3 is CASSSKTGYSNQPQHF. The CDR3 region has the DNA TGTGCCAGCAGTTCAAAGACAGGGTATAGCAATCAGCCCCAGCATTTT.

The chain couples TRBV6-2 or TRBV6-3 to TRBJ1-1; D remains unclear. CDR3 length: 16 amino acids. Germline CDR1 and CDR2: MNHEY and SVGEGT. The ends were cut back, 0 bases at V and 0 bases at J, with 11 bases in the middle. The CDR3 region is CASSYSMRQLNTEAFF. In DNA, the CDR3 is TGTGCCAGCAGTTACTCGATGCGGCAGCTGAACACTGAAGCTTTCTTT.

J is TRBJ2-2 and V is TRBV4-1; D perhaps matches TRBD2 (6 bases). Germline V lookup: CDR1 MGHRA, CDR2 YSYEKL. The CDR3 contains 15 residues. The germline V and J ends were trimmed by 0 bases and 6 bases, with 11 bases remaining between them. The CDR3 region is CASSQDEWEAGELFF. The DNA of the CDR3 is TGCGCCAGCAGCCAAGACGAATGGGAGGCCGGGGAGCTGTTTTTT.

J is TRBJ1-2 and V is TRBV9; D is uncertain. The CDR3 has 14 residues. Per the germline V gene, CDR1 is SGDLS and CDR2 is YYNGEE. The germline V and J ends were trimmed by 0 bases and 8 bases, with 14 bases remaining between them. CDR3 nucleotide sequence: TGTGCCAGCAGCGTAGGAGAACGAGTATCAGGCTACACCTTC. It encodes CASSVGERVSGYTF.

The chain carries TRBV6-5 and TRBJ1-1, with TRBD1 matching 7 bases. With V trimmed by 5 bases and J by 1 base, 4 bases remained unmatched. The CDR3 has 14 amino acids. Germline V gene data show CDR1 as MNHEY and CDR2 as SVGAGI. The CDR3 sequence: CASSRDRPNTEAFF. As DNA, the CDR3 is TGTGCCAGCAGTCGGGACAGACCGAACACTGAAGCTTTCTTT.

This clone appeared once. The chain links TRBV7-9 to TRBJ2-5, with D maybe TRBD1 (6 bases). CDR3 length: 14 residues. Between the trimmed V and J ends, which lost 2 bases and 4 bases, there was a span of 11 bases. Germline-derived CDR1 and CDR2 are SEHNR and FQNEAQ (reference sequence). This chain's CDR3 is CASSLSRGIETQYF. CDR3 bases: TGTGCCAGCAGCTTAAGCAGGGGAATAGAGACCCAGTACTTC.

The V gene is TRBV2, the J gene TRBJ2-2; 9 bases fit TRBD1. The CDR3 extends over 14 amino acids. V lost 7 bases to trimming and J lost 7 bases; unmatched junction nucleotides: 7. In germline, CDR1 is SNHLY, CDR2 FYNNEI. In DNA form, the CDR3 reads TGTGCCAGCAACAACAGGGGGCACGACGGGGAGCTGTTTTTT. As protein: CASNNRGHDGELFF.

This chain links TRBV4-3 with TRBJ2-1, with D tentatively TRBD1 (6 bases). V lost 0 bases and J 4 bases, leaving 10 bases between the germline ends. The CDR3 extends over 15 amino acids. Per the germline V gene, CDR1 is LGHNA and CDR2 is YSLEER. Here the CDR3 reads CASSQEGARYNEQFF. As DNA, the CDR3 is TGCGCCAGCAGCCAAGAGGGGGCTCGGTACAATGAGCAGTTCTTC.

The chain is built from TRBV30 and TRBJ1-5; D ambiguous. The V end was cut by 2 bases, the J end by 3 bases, with 11 bases between. Per the germline V gene, CDR1 is GTSNPN and CDR2 is SVGIG (reference sequence). The CDR3 runs to 14 residues. The chain's CDR3 is CAWSHGGINQPQHF. The CDR3 region has the DNA TGTGCCTGGAGTCATGGAGGAATCAATCAGCCCCAGCATTTT.